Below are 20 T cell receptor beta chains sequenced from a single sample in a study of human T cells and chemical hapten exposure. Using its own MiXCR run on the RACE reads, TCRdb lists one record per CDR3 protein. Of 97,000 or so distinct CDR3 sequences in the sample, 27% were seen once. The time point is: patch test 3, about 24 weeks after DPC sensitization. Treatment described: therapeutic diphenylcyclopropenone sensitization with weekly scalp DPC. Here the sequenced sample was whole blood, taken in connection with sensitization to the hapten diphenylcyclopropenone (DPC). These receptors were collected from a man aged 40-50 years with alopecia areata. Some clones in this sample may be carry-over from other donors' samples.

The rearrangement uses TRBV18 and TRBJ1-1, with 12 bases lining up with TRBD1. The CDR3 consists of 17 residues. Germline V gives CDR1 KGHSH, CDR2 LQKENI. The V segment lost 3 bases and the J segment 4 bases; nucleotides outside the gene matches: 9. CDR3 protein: CASSPGTGGRGATEAFF. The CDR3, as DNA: TGTGCCAGCTCACCCGGGACAGGGGGCCGAGGAGCCACTGAAGCTTTCTTT.

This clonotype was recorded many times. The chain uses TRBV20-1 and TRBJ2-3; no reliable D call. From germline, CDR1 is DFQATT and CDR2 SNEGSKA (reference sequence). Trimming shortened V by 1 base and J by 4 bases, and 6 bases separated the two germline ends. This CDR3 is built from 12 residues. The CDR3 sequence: CSARADSDTQYF. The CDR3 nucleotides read TGCAGTGCTAGAGCAGACTCAGATACGCAGTATTTT.

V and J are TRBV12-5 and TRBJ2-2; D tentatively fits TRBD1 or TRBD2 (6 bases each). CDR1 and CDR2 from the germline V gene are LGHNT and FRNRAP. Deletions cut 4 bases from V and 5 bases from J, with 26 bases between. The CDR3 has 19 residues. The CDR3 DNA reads TGTGCTAGTGGTTCCCATCGGCAGGGGAGGAGCGGAAATACCGGGGAGCTGTTTTTT. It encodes CASGSHRQGRSGNTGELFF. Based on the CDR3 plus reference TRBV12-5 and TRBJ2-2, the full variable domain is DARVTQTPRHKVTEMGQEVTMRCQPILGHNTVFWYRQTMMQGLELLAYFRNRAPLDDSGMPKDRFSAEMPDATLATLKIQPSEPRDSAVYFCASGSHRQGRSGNTGELFFGEGSRLTVL.

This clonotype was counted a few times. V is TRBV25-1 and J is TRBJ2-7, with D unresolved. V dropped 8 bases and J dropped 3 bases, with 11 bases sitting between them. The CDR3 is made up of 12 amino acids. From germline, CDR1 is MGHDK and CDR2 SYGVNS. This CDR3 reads CASARFSYEQYF. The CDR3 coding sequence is TGTGCCAGCGCCCGGTTTAGCTACGAGCAGTACTTC.

The CDR3 DNA reads TGTGCCAGCAGCACCGCCCTCGAGCAGTACTTC. This gives the protein CASSTALEQYF. The V call is TRBV11-2, the J call TRBJ2-7; D gene unclear. The CDR3 covers 11 residues. CDR1 and CDR2 (germline): SGHAT, FQNNGV. V dropped 5 bases and J dropped 6 bases, with 8 bases sitting between them.

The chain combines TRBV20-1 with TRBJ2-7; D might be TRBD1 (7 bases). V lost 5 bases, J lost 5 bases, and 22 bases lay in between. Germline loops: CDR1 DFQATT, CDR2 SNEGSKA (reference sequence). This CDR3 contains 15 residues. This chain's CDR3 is CSAPMRGRGRNEQYF. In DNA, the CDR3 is TGCAGTGCTCCCATGAGGGGCAGGGGGAGGAACGAGCAGTACTTC.

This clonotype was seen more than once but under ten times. Here the CDR3 reads CASSLFPSNEQFF. The CDR3 nucleotides are TGTGCCAGCAGCTTATTCCCCAGCAATGAGCAGTTCTTC. The chain uses TRBV11-3 and TRBJ2-1; D gene ambiguous. CDR3 length: 13 residues. Germline V gene lookup returns CDR1 SGHNT and CDR2 YENEEA. The V and J ends lost 2 bases and 6 bases respectively, with 8 bases between them.

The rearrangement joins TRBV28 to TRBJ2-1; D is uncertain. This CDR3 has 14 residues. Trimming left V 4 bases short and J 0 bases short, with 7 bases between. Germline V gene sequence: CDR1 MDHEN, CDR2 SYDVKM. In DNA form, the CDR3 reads TGTGCCAGCAGTTCCAGCCGCTCCTACAATGAGCAGTTCTTC. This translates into CASSSSRSYNEQFF.

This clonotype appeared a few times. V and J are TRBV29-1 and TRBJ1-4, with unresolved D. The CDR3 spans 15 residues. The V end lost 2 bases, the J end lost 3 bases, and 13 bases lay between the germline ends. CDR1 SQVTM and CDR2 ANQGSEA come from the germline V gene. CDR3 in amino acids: CSVEPQCRPNEKLFF. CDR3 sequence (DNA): TGCAGCGTTGAACCCCAGTGCCGACCTAATGAAAAACTGTTTTTT.

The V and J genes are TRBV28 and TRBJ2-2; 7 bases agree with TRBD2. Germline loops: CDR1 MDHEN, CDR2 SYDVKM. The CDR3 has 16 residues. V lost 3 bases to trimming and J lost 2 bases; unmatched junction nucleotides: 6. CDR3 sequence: CASSLVSGYNTGELFF. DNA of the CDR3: TGTGCCAGCAGTTTGGTTAGCGGGTACAACACCGGGGAGCTGTTTTTT.

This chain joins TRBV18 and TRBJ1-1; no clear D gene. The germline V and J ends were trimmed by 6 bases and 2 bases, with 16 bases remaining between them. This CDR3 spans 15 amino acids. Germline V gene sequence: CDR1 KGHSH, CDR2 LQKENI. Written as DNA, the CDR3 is TGTGCCAGCTCCTTGTCGAAGGGAGGAAACACTGAAGCTTTCTTT. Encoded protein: CASSLSKGGNTEAFF.

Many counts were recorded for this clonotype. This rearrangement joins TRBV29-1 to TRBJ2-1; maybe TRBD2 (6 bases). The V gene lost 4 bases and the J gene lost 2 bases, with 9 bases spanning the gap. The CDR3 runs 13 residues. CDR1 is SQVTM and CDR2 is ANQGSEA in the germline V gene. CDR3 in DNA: TGCAGCGTTGTAGGGACTCCCTACAATGAGCAGTTCTTC. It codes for CSVVGTPYNEQFF.

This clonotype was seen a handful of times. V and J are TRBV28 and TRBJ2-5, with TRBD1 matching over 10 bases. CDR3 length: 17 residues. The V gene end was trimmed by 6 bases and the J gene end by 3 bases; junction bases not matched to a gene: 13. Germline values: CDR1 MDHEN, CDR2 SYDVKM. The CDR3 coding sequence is TGTGCCAGCAGCTCTCCCGCCCGACAGGGGGCGAAAGAGACCCAGTACTTC. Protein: CASSSPARQGAKETQYF.

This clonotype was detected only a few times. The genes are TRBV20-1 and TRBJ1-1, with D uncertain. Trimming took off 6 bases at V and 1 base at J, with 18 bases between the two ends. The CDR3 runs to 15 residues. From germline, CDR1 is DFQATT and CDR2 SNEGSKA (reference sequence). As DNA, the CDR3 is TGCAGTGCCATAGAGATAGCGGGCCCGAACACTGAAGCTTTCTTT. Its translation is CSAIEIAGPNTEAFF.

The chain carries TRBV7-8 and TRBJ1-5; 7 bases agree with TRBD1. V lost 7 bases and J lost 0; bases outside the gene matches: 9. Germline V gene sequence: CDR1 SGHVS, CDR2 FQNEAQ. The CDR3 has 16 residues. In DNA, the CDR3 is TGTGCCAGCACCCGTGGGGGACAGTATAGCAATCAGCCCCAGCATTTT. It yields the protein CASTRGGQYSNQPQHF.

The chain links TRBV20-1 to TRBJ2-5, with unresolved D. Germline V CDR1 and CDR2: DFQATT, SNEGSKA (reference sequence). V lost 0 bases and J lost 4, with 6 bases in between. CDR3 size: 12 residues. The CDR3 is CSARDELETQYF. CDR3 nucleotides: TGCAGTGCTAGAGATGAACTAGAGACCCAGTACTTC.

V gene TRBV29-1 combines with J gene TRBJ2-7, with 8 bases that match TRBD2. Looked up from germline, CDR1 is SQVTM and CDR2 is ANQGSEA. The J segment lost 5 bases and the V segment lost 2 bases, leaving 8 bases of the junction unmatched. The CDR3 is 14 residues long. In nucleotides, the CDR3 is TGCAGCGTTGAACCCAGCGGGAGTGTTAACGAGCAGTACTTC. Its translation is CSVEPSGSVNEQYF.

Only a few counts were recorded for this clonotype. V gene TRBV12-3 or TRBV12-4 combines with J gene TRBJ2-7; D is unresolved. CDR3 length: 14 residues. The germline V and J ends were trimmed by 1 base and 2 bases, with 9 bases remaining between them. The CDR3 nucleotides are TGTGCCAGCAGTTTAGGTGCCGGCCCCTACGAGCAGTACTTC. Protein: CASSLGAGPYEQYF.

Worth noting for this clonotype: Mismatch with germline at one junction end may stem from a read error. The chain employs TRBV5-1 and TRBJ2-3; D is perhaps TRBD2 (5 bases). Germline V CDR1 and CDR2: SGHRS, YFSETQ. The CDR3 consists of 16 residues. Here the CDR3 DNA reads TGCGCCAGCAGCTTGGGCGGGCCTCCTAGCACGGATACGCAGTATTTT. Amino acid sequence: CASSLGGPPSTDTQYF.

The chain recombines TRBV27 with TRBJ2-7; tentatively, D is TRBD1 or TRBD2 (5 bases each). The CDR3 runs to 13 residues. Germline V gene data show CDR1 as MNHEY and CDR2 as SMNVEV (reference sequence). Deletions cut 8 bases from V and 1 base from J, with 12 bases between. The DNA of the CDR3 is TGTGCCAGCGGCCGGGACCGGTCCTACGAGCAGTACTTC. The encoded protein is CASGRDRSYEQYF.